This is a list of T cell receptor beta chains from one sample in a study of T cells expressing NK-cell markers. TCRdb reworked the 5' RACE reads into one entry per CDR3 protein, no DNA. Recorded for this sample: about 400,000 distinct CDR3 sequences. The material sequenced was blood T cells: a sorted CD56 or NKG2C T cell subset, CD4+ or CD8+ T cells, or bulk PBMC T cells (not recorded which). These receptors were taken from a woman between 50 and 59 years old in good health. Each CDR3 is given with its conserved first and last residue.

J gene: TRBJ2-7
V gene: TRBV5-1
CDR3 protein: CASSPGTGISEQYF

J gene: TRBJ2-5
V gene: TRBV5-1
CDR3 protein: CASSPDLPTETQYF

J gene: TRBJ2-7
V gene: TRBV7-8
CDR3 protein: CASSLGLGTEAYEQYF

J gene: TRBJ2-5
V gene: TRBV9
CDR3 protein: CASSVGTVAQETQYF

J gene: TRBJ2-1
V gene: TRBV7-9
CDR3 protein: CASPPVGEGNEQFF

J gene: TRBJ2-2
V gene: TRBV19
CDR3 protein: CASSGTGHTGELFF

J gene: TRBJ2-3
V gene: TRBV20-1
CDR3 protein: CSAVYGTDTQYF

J gene: TRBJ2-3
V gene: TRBV28
CDR3 protein: CASSLRGADTQYF

J gene: TRBJ2-5
V gene: TRBV29-1
CDR3 protein: CSGSWSSEETQYF

J gene: TRBJ2-5
V gene: TRBV24-1
CDR3 protein: CATSGQGNWETQYF

J gene: TRBJ2-3
V gene: TRBV5-1
CDR3 protein: CASSFRWGFPTDTQYF

J gene: TRBJ2-1
V gene: TRBV5-1
CDR3 protein: CASSFGTSDEQFF

J gene: TRBJ1-5
V gene: TRBV5-1
CDR3 protein: CASSWSANQPQHF

J gene: TRBJ2-4
V gene: TRBV27
CDR3 protein: CASSLPAFGAKNIQYF

J gene: TRBJ1-2
V gene: TRBV20-1
CDR3 protein: CSAPGQGSSYGYTF

J gene: TRBJ1-3
V gene: TRBV5-1
CDR3 protein: CASSRLQGTGNTIYF

J gene: TRBJ1-1
V gene: TRBV3-1
CDR3 protein: CASSQNRVGTEAFF

J gene: TRBJ1-2
V gene: TRBV5-6
CDR3 protein: CASSLKGTEANYGYTF

J gene: TRBJ2-1
V gene: TRBV14
CDR3 protein: CASSQGVRLTAYNEQFF

J gene: TRBJ1-1
V gene: TRBV15
CDR3 protein: CATSRDWGRNTEAFF

J gene: TRBJ1-2
V gene: TRBV14
CDR3 protein: CASSSAGTTYGYTF

J gene: TRBJ1-1
V gene: TRBV11-3
CDR3 protein: CASSSGFNTEAFF

J gene: TRBJ2-1
V gene: TRBV5-1
CDR3 protein: CASSSRPRDSNEQFF

J gene: TRBJ2-1
V gene: TRBV29-1
CDR3 protein: CSVARDKIDEQFF

J gene: TRBJ2-1
V gene: TRBV5-4
CDR3 protein: CASSLALAGGQEQFF

J gene: TRBJ2-2
V gene: TRBV24-1
CDR3 protein: CATSRQMGTGELFF

J gene: TRBJ2-1
V gene: TRBV25-1
CDR3 protein: CASGPGPPFDEQFF

J gene: TRBJ1-1
V gene: TRBV5-1
CDR3 protein: CASSLGTGATMNTEAFF

J gene: TRBJ2-7
V gene: TRBV11-3
CDR3 protein: CASSLGGNSEEQYF

J gene: TRBJ1-1
V gene: TRBV6-5
CDR3 protein: CASSSTSGQGQFTEAFF

J gene: TRBJ1-4
V gene: TRBV29-1
CDR3 protein: CSATKDLRGEKLFF

J gene: TRBJ2-1
V gene: TRBV5-1
CDR3 protein: CASSFGRESSYNEQFF

J gene: TRBJ1-5
V gene: TRBV27
CDR3 protein: CASSLEGFSNQPQHF

J gene: TRBJ1-1
V gene: TRBV24-1
CDR3 protein: CATPVPNVNTEAFF

J gene: TRBJ2-3
V gene: TRBV15
CDR3 protein: CATGLADSTDTQYF

J gene: TRBJ1-2
V gene: TRBV6-5
CDR3 protein: CASSYSSQPTEYGYTF

J gene: TRBJ2-3
V gene: TRBV18
CDR3 protein: CASSPRATSTDTQYF

J gene: TRBJ2-1
V gene: TRBV7-2
CDR3 protein: CASSLSSGRVWGGEQFF

J gene: TRBJ2-5
V gene: TRBV11-2
CDR3 protein: CASSLDLRRYQETQYF

J gene: TRBJ1-6
V gene: TRBV6-5
CDR3 protein: CASSYTITGADNSPLHF

J gene: TRBJ2-3
V gene: TRBV29-1
CDR3 protein: CSVEISYGTQYF

J gene: TRBJ2-1
V gene: TRBV20-1
CDR3 protein: CSASVGYGTNNEQFF

J gene: TRBJ2-2
V gene: TRBV5-6
CDR3 protein: CASSPTGQGPRVPGELFF

J gene: TRBJ2-7
V gene: TRBV14
CDR3 protein: CASSQELALAAHDSHEQYF